A selection of T cell receptor beta chains follows, all from one sample in a study of vaccination and CD4 T cells after COVID-19. Which antigens these TCRs recognize remains unknown. TCRdb re-called the PCR reads through MiXCR, storing one row per CDR3 protein. The table includes roughly 24,000 distinct CDR3 sequences, approximately 44% detected once. The source material was CD4+ T cells from blood, cultured in vitro. All receptors derive from a human donor who had recovered from COVID-19. Each CDR3 is given with its conserved first and last residue. D genes are given only for firm matches. The size field is filled for only some rows; it gives once, few, many or a size class.

clone size	V gene	J gene	D gene	CDR3 protein
-	TRBV20-1	TRBJ2-7	-	CSAREARADYEQYF
-	TRBV20-1	TRBJ1-6	-	CSANPGRNFSPLHF
-	TRBV27	TRBJ2-5	-	CATHQETQYF
-	TRBV28	TRBJ2-1	-	CASSGAGRNEQFF
-	TRBV7-2	TRBJ2-7	TRBD2	CASSLVRGSYEQYF
-	TRBV10-1	TRBJ2-3	TRBD2	CASKERGAPTDTQYF
once	TRBV7-2	TRBJ1-5	-	CASSSPPGHSSNQPQHF
-	TRBV20-1	TRBJ1-1	-	CSASTGLVNTEAFF
-	TRBV5-4	TRBJ2-5	TRBD2	CASSLGLAGETQYF
-	TRBV5-1	TRBJ1-6	-	CASSAGANSPLHF